Below, 21 T cell receptor beta chains from the same sample are listed, as sequenced in a study of cytomegalovirus exposure and HLA in healthy donors. PCR employed 60 Vbeta and 13 Jbeta primers. Only in-frame clones appear in the TCRdb table, and some are missing; sequencing was by immunoSEQ multiplex PCR. There are around 64,000 clones in the sample; approximately 80% occur only once, and 6.5% to 8.5% lies in the top ten. Sample: PBMCs. These receptors all stem from a man younger than 35 in good health and CMV-seropositive.

The rearrangement uses TRBV29-1 and TRBJ1-3; D gene unclear. The V and J ends lost 4 bases and 4 bases respectively, with 11 bases between them. Germline V CDR1 and CDR2: SQVTM, ANQGSEA. The CDR3 consists of 13 residues. CDR3 residues: CSVARDVGNTIYF. CDR3 in DNA: TGCAGCGTTGCGCGGGATGTCGGAAACACCATATATTTT.

This chain links TRBV30 with TRBJ2-7; TRBD2 is a possible D gene (5 bases). Germline V gene sequence: CDR1 GTSNPN, CDR2 SVGIG (reference sequence). The CDR3 runs to 13 residues. Between the trimmed V and J ends, which lost 0 bases and 7 bases, there was a span of 13 bases. The DNA for the CDR3 is TGTGCCTGGAGTGTACCCGGGGATTCAGAGCAGTACTTC. This gives the protein CAWSVPGDSEQYF.

The V and J genes are TRBV10-3 and TRBJ2-6; D possibly corresponds to TRBD2 (6 bases). CDR1 ENHRY and CDR2 SYGVKD come from the germline V gene. The V gene lost 9 bases and the J gene lost 1 base, with 7 bases spanning the gap. CDR3 length equals 13 residues. The CDR3, as DNA: TGTGCCATAGGAGGGTCTGGGGCCAACGTCCTGACTTTC. This encodes CAIGGSGANVLTF.

The chain recombines TRBV30 with TRBJ2-1; TRBD2 matches at 15 bases. The CDR3 extends over 17 amino acids. Germline assignment: CDR1 GTSNPN and CDR2 SVGIG (reference sequence). Trimming took 1 base from V and 4 from J; bases not matched to a gene: 5. The DNA of the CDR3 is TGTGCCTGGAGTGGGACTAGCGGGGGGGCTTATTACAATGAGCAGTTCTTC. It specifies CAWSGTSGGAYYNEQFF.

The gene calls are TRBV28 and TRBJ2-7; D gene uncertain. The germline V and J ends were trimmed by 3 bases and 2 bases, with 8 bases remaining between them. The germline gives CDR1 MDHEN, CDR2 SYDVKM. This CDR3 is built from 13 residues. The CDR3 sequence: CASSLNSPYEQYF. In DNA, the CDR3 is TGTGCCAGCAGTTTGAACAGCCCCTACGAGCAGTACTTC.

Turning to this clone: This specimen includes other DNA sequences encoding the same CDR3. The genes are TRBV6-1 and TRBJ2-5; 11 nucleotides line up with TRBD2. CDR1 is MNHNS and CDR2 is SASEGT in the germline V gene. This CDR3 spans 15 amino acids. V shed 3 bases and J 2 bases; nucleotides not matched to a gene: 2. CDR3 amino acids: CASSELAGGQETQYF. In DNA, the CDR3 is TGTGCCAGCAGTGAGTTAGCGGGGGGGCAAGAGACCCAGTACTTC.

The V gene is TRBV6-4, the J gene TRBJ2-2, with TRBD2 identical over 9 bases. This CDR3 region has 16 residues. Per the germline V gene, CDR1 is MRHNA and CDR2 is SNTAGT. The trim removed 0 bases at V and 3 bases at J, leaving 2 bases unmatched. This CDR3 reads CASSDSAGGYTGELFF. The CDR3 DNA follows: TGTGCCAGCAGTGACTCGGCGGGAGGGTACACCGGGGAGCTGTTTTTT.

The J gene is TRBJ2-7, the V gene TRBV6-5; possibly TRBD1 for D (5 bases). CDR1 MNHEY and CDR2 SVGAGI come from the germline V gene. This CDR3 has 14 residues. Trimming removed 6 bases at V and 6 bases at J, with 18 bases between. The CDR3 nucleotides are TGTGCCAGCAGGACAACAGGATTAACGATCGAGCAGTACTTC. This codes for CASRTTGLTIEQYF.

Turning to this clone: One end of the junction is discordant with germline, which a read error may explain. Written as DNA, the CDR3 is TGTGCCACCAGCAGAGATCATTTGTCAGGGCGACTCTTT. It specifies CATSRDHLSGRLF. The V gene is TRBV15, the J gene TRBJ1-1; D perhaps matches TRBD1 (5 bases). Germline lookup yields CDR1 LNHNV and CDR2 YYDKDF (reference sequence). This CDR3 is 13 amino acids long.

Comment on this clone: The same CDR3 arises from other DNA sequences in this sample as well. The chain combines TRBV6-5 with TRBJ1-4; D is uncertain. Germline V gives CDR1 MNHEY, CDR2 SVGAGI. This CDR3 contains 13 residues. Trimming cost V 0 bases and J 8 bases, with 7 bases left between them. CDR3 sequence reads: CASSYSRGEKLFF. The CDR3 DNA reads TGTGCCAGCAGTTACTCCCGGGGAGAAAAACTGTTTTTT.

V gene TRBV5-1 combines with J gene TRBJ2-1; TRBD1 matches at 9 bases. Germline loops: CDR1 SGHRS, CDR2 YFSETQ. The junction had 8 bases not matched to a gene; V was cut back by 4 bases and J by 6 bases. This CDR3 contains 15 residues. CDR3 protein: CASSLPGQGINEQFF. In nucleotides, the CDR3 is TGCGCCAGCAGCCTTCCGGGACAGGGTATCAATGAGCAGTTCTTC.

V is TRBV18 and J is TRBJ1-1; the match to TRBD1 covers 7 bases. CDR3 length: 14 residues. CDR1 and CDR2 (germline): KGHSH, LQKENI. Trimming cost V 3 bases and J 4 bases; bases outside gene matches: 5. Here the CDR3 reads CASSPKGAGTEAFF. CDR3 bases: TGTGCCAGCTCACCGAAGGGGGCGGGCACTGAAGCTTTCTTT.

This clone was seen a handful of times. The chain joins TRBV29-1 to TRBJ2-1, with D maybe TRBD2 (5 bases). Per germline, CDR1 SQVTM and CDR2 ANQGSEA. Trimming took off 3 bases at V and 2 bases at J, with 5 bases between the two ends. This CDR3 has 12 amino acids. CDR3 coding DNA: TGCAGCGTTGACGGGACCTACAATGAGCAGTTCTTC. Translation gives CSVDGTYNEQFF.

This sequence joins TRBV5-4 and TRBJ2-5; the match to TRBD2 covers 9 bases. The V and J ends lost 0 bases and 3 bases, in that order; junction bases with no gene match: 9. The germline V gene encodes CDR1 SGHNT and CDR2 YYREEE (reference sequence). CDR3 size: 17 residues. CDR3 residues: CASSLGYGAGGEETQYF. Written as DNA, the CDR3 is TGTGCCAGCAGCTTGGGGTATGGGGCGGGAGGGGAAGAGACCCAGTACTTC.

This chain connects TRBV9 to TRBJ2-7; 7 positions match TRBD1. J lost 0 bases, V lost 2 bases, and 5 bases had no gene match. There are 15 residues in the CDR3. The germline V gene has CDR1 SGDLS and CDR2 YYNGEE. The CDR3 loop is CASSVGWDSSYEQYF. In nucleotides, the CDR3 is TGTGCCAGCAGCGTGGGTTGGGACAGCTCCTACGAGCAGTACTTC.

This clone appeared once. The chain has TRBV30 and TRBJ1-4, with D possibly TRBD1 on 6 matching bases. This CDR3 is built from 12 residues. Germline CDR1 and CDR2: GTSNPN and SVGIG (reference sequence). The ends were cut back, 4 bases at V and 7 bases at J, with 10 bases in the middle. The CDR3 is CAWTAGVEKLFF. The CDR3 bases are TGTGCCTGGACCGCAGGGGTTGAAAAACTGTTTTTT.

In its sample, this clone was seen once. The chain links TRBV6-5 to TRBJ1-5; 9 bases agree with TRBD1. The germline V gene encodes CDR1 MNHEY and CDR2 SVGAGI. V dropped 6 bases and J dropped 8; count of bases not matched to a gene: 5. The CDR3 consists of 13 residues. CDR3 bases: TGTGCCAGCAGGGCACAGGGGGCTAAGCCCCAGCATTTT. Its protein is CASRAQGAKPQHF.

The chain has TRBV30 and TRBJ1-5; tentatively, D is TRBD1 (6 bases). Germline V gene sequence: CDR1 GTSNPN, CDR2 SVGIG (reference sequence). The CDR3 is made up of 14 amino acids. Trimming removed 0 bases from V and 1 base from J, with 7 bases in between. The CDR3 DNA reads TGTGCCTGGAGTGTAAGGGGGAGCAATCAGCCCCAGCATTTT. This gives the protein CAWSVRGSNQPQHF.

The chain couples TRBV6-1 to TRBJ1-2; D gene ambiguous. V shed 2 bases and J shed 8 bases, with 15 bases lying between them. The CDR3 totals 14 residues. The germline gives CDR1 MNHNS, CDR2 SASEGT. In nucleotides, the CDR3 is TGTGCCAGCAGTGAAACAGCGGTCTTGCGGGGCTACACCTTC. The encoded protein is CASSETAVLRGYTF.

The rearrangement links TRBV30 to TRBJ2-1; 7 bases are shared with TRBD2. Germline values: CDR1 GTSNPN, CDR2 SVGIG (reference sequence). The junction had 9 bases not matched to a gene; V was cut back by 0 bases and J by 7 bases. This CDR3 region has 15 residues. In nucleotides, the CDR3 is TGTGCCTGGAGTGTTTCGTTGTTGGGGGGGAATGAGCAGTTCTTC. The encoded protein is CAWSVSLLGGNEQFF.

The chain has TRBV6-1 and TRBJ2-2, with a possible D match to TRBD2 (6 bases). Trimming pared 3 bases from V and 6 bases from J, leaving 8 bases between. This CDR3 is built from 13 residues. CDR1 is MNHNS and CDR2 is SASEGT in the germline V gene. In nucleotides, the CDR3 is TGTGCCAGCAGTGAGGGGGAGGCCGGGGAGCTGTTTTTT. It codes for CASSEGEAGELFF.